These T cell receptor beta chains were read from a single sample in a study of blood T cells in healthy people across ages. One entry per CDR3 protein results from TCRdb running MiXCR on the 5' RACE reads. The sample consists of 2 million or so distinct CDR3 sequences, 49% of them appearing once. Sequences were obtained from blood. The receptors stem from a woman aged 40 to 55 in good health. CDR3s include the opening cysteine and the closing phenylalanine or tryptophan. D genes are given only for firm matches. Clone size is shown for a subset of rows, as once, few, many or a class of expanded clone.

>16|TRBD1|few|TRBV5-1|TRBJ1-6
CASSLAGTVKNSPLHF
TGCGCCAGCAGCTTGGCCGGGACAGTTAAGAATTCACCCCTCCACTTT
>13|TRBD1|few|TRBV6-1|TRBJ2-5
CASSDDRGETQYF
TGTGCCAGCAGTGACGACAGGGGGGAGACCCAGTACTTC
>12|NA|NA|TRBV7-2|TRBJ2-1
CAIGGGLYEQFF
TGTGCCATCGGAGGGGGATTGTATGAGCAGTTCTTC
>14|NA|NA|TRBV7-9|TRBJ2-1
CATNRGQPYNGQFF
TGTGCCACCAACCGGGGGCAGCCCTACAATGGGCAGTTCTTC
>18|NA|NA|TRBV5-1|TRBJ2-1
CASSLALRGNPDYNEQFF
TGCGCCAGCAGCTTGGCCTTAAGAGGGAATCCGGACTACAATGAGCAGTTCTTC
>10|NA|NA|TRBV28|TRBJ1-2
CATRTAIYTF
TGTGCCACACGGACCGCCATCTACACCTTC
>15|TRBD1|few|TRBV6-2/TRBV6-3|TRBJ2-1
CASTLTQGGKNEQFF
TGTGCCAGCACCCTAACACAGGGGGGTAAAAATGAGCAGTTCTTC
>13|NA|NA|TRBV27|TRBJ2-3
CASAQMTPDTQYF
TGTGCCAGCGCCCAAATGACCCCCGATACGCAGTATTTT
>11|NA|NA|TRBV6-1|TRBJ2-7
CASRDGPEQYF
TGTGCCAGCAGGGACGGACCGGAGCAGTACTTC
>15|NA|NA|TRBV25-1|TRBJ2-3
CASTRWDMSTDTQYF
TGTGCCAGCACCAGGTGGGACATGAGCACAGATACGCAGTATTTT
>13|NA|many|TRBV7-6|TRBJ2-7
CASSSQVSYEQYF
TGTGCCAGCAGCTCACAGGTCTCCTACGAGCAGTACTTC
>16|TRBD1|NA|TRBV6-1|TRBJ1-1
CASPGTGNIANTEAFF
TGTGCCAGTCCGGGGACAGGGAATATAGCGAACACTGAAGCTTTCTTT
>14|NA|many|TRBV4-2|TRBJ2-3
CASSHPEASDTQYF
TGTGCCAGCAGCCACCCCGAAGCATCAGATACGCAGTATTTT
>17|NA|NA|TRBV4-3|TRBJ2-3
CASSQDVPTPATDTQYF
TGCGCCAGCAGCCAAGACGTTCCGACGCCCGCTACAGATACGCAGTATTTT
>12|NA|many|TRBV25-1|TRBJ2-7
CASRGGTYEQYF
TGTGCCAGCAGGGGGGGAACCTACGAGCAGTACTTC
>13|NA|few|TRBV12-3/TRBV12-4|TRBJ2-1
CASSRVLGGEQFF
TGTGCCAGCAGCAGGGTATTAGGCGGTGAGCAGTTCTTC
>14|NA|few|TRBV28|TRBJ2-1
CASSYLGGYNEQFF
TGTGCCAGCAGTTACTTAGGGGGCTACAATGAGCAGTTCTTC
>16|TRBD2|few|TRBV28|TRBJ2-1
CASSLTPGLAGDEQFF
TGTGCCAGCAGTCTAACTCCGGGACTAGCGGGAGATGAGCAGTTCTTC
>17|NA|NA|TRBV4-3|TRBJ1-2
CASSQDPGAAPTDGYTF
TGCGCCAGCAGCCAAGATCCCGGGGCTGCCCCCACCGATGGCTACACCTTC
>14|TRBD1|NA|TRBV7-9|TRBJ2-1
CAKSEQGTGAGQFF
TGTGCCAAGAGCGAACAGGGGACGGGCGCCGGGCAGTTCTTC
>16|NA|NA|TRBV5-6|TRBJ2-6
CASSFLSHSGANVLTF
TGTGCCAGCAGCTTCTTGTCCCACTCTGGGGCCAACGTCCTGACTTTC
>14|NA|NA|TRBV20-1|TRBJ1-6
CSAGVEGVNSPLHF
TGCAGTGCTGGGGTGGAAGGGGTAAATTCACCCCTCCACTTT
>17|NA|NA|TRBV4-1|TRBJ1-5
CASSQDNRAPWNQPQHF
TGCGCCAGCAGCCAAGATAACCGAGCACCATGGAATCAGCCCCAGCATTTT
>15|NA|few|TRBV7-2|TRBJ2-3
CASSLGAGAHHTQYF
TGTGCCAGCAGCTTAGGCGCGGGGGCCCATCATACGCAGTATTTT
>15|NA|NA|TRBV29-1|TRBJ2-2
CSVAVAGTNTGELFF
TGCAGCGTTGCGGTAGCCGGGACTAACACCGGGGAGCTGTTTTTT
>18|NA|NA|TRBV4-2|TRBJ2-7
CASSQGFFEGGFSYEQYF
TGTGCCAGCAGCCAAGGTTTTTTTGAGGGCGGATTCTCCTACGAGCAGTACTTC
>14|NA|few|TRBV7-2|TRBJ2-4
CASSLGDSPDIQYF
TGTGCCAGCAGCTTAGGCGACAGTCCAGACATTCAGTACTTC
>13|NA|NA|TRBV6-5|TRBJ2-3
CAGSQSTFHTQYF
TGTGCCGGCAGTCAGAGCACTTTTCATACGCAGTATTTT
>15|NA|NA|TRBV7-2|TRBJ2-3
CASTPEALTGDTQYF
TGTGCCAGCACCCCAGAGGCTCTCACTGGGGATACGCAGTATTTT
>14|TRBD1|few|TRBV6-2/TRBV6-3|TRBJ1-2
CASIETGTNYGYTF
TGTGCCAGCATCGAGACAGGGACTAACTATGGCTACACCTTC
>17|NA|NA|TRBV7-6|TRBJ2-7
CASSSLEARSSRYEQYF
TGTGCCAGCAGCTCCCTTGAGGCTAGGTCGTCTCGCTACGAGCAGTACTTC
>16|TRBD2|NA|TRBV6-5|TRBJ2-1
CASSYSSGGAYNEQFF
TGTGCCAGCAGTTACTCTAGCGGGGGGGCCTACAATGAGCAGTTCTTC
>13|NA|NA|TRBV5-1|TRBJ2-3
CASRVGATDTQYF
TGCGCCAGCAGGGTGGGGGCCACAGATACGCAGTATTTT
>14|NA|NA|TRBV28|TRBJ1-6
CASSGTAYNSPLHF
TGTGCCAGCAGCGGGACTGCATATAATTCACCCCTCCACTTT
>14|TRBD1|few|TRBV6-6|TRBJ2-3
CASSGGTGENTQYF
TGTGCCAGCAGTGGGGGGACAGGGGAAAATACGCAGTATTTT
>16|TRBD1|NA|TRBV7-9|TRBJ2-2
CASSLGRTGYTGELFF
TGTGCCAGCAGCTTAGGAAGGACAGGGTACACCGGGGAGCTGTTTTTT
>12|NA|NA|TRBV29-1|TRBJ1-1
CSVERGYTEAFF
TGCAGCGTTGAACGGGGGTACACTGAAGCTTTCTTT
>16|NA|once|TRBV6-6|TRBJ2-7
CASSLLDARASYEQYF
TGTGCCAGCAGCCTCCTTGATGCCAGGGCCTCCTACGAGCAGTACTTC
>14|TRBD1|NA|TRBV25-1|TRBJ1-1
CASSTGGAGTEAFF
TGTGCCAGCAGTACAGGGGGCGCGGGGACTGAAGCTTTCTTT
>15|NA|NA|TRBV7-2|TRBJ2-3
CASSLSVLNTDTQYF
TGTGCCAGCAGCTTATCCGTACTCAACACAGATACGCAGTATTTT
>15|TRBD2|NA|TRBV12-3/TRBV12-4|TRBJ2-1
CASSFSGARYNEQFF
TGTGCCAGCAGTTTCAGCGGGGCTAGATACAATGAGCAGTTCTTC
>13|NA|NA|TRBV12-3/TRBV12-4|TRBJ1-2
CASSLFWTCGYTF
TGTGCCAGCAGTTTGTTTTGGACTTGTGGCTACACCTTC